Shown below are 8 T cell receptor beta chains from a single sample sequenced in a study of blood T cell repertoires in COVID-19. Assay: immunoSEQ multiplex PCR; the TCRdb copy retains only in-frame clones and omits some. Here the sample spans a few hundred thousand clones, under 90% being singletons. Source material: peripheral blood. These receptor sequences come from an elderly woman with COVID-19, enrolled during active disease.

The chain uses TRBV5-1 and TRBJ1-1, with a tentative D call TRBD1 (5 bases). CDR1 and CDR2 (germline): SGHRS, YFSETQ. V lost 0 bases and J 8 bases, leaving 11 bases between the germline ends. CDR3 length equals 13 residues. The CDR3 DNA sequence: TGCGCCAGCAGCTTGGAAGTGTGGACAGAAGCTTTCTTT. Translating it yields CASSLEVWTEAFF. Supplemented by reference TRBV5-1 and TRBJ1-1, the full variable domain reads KAGVTQTPRYLIKTRGQQVTLSCSPISGHRSVSWYQQTPGQGLQFLFEYFSETQRNKGNFPGRFSGRQFSNSRSEMNVSTLELGDSALYLCASSLEVWTEAFFGQGTRLTVV.

The CDR3 sequence: CASSLPGQPQHF. The CDR3 DNA follows: TGTGCCAGCAGCTTACCGGGTCAGCCCCAGCATTTT. The chain recombines TRBV7-2 with TRBJ1-5; D not resolved. Trimming took off 2 bases at V and 6 bases at J, with 5 bases between the two ends. The CDR3 has 12 residues. Germline CDR1 is SGHTA and CDR2 is FQGNSA.

J is TRBJ2-4 and V is TRBV19, with D possibly matching TRBD1 (6 bases). Trimming removed 6 bases at V and 0 bases at J, with 12 bases between. The CDR3 length is 15 residues. CDR1 is LNHDA, CDR2 SQIVND, per germline (reference sequence). The CDR3 is CASSTGWLAKNIQYF. CDR3 sequence (DNA): TGTGCCAGTAGCACAGGGTGGTTAGCCAAAAACATTCAGTACTTC.

V is TRBV28 and J is TRBJ2-2; 7 nucleotides align to TRBD2. CDR1 and CDR2 (germline): MDHEN, SYDVKM. Trimming cost V 4 bases and J 5 bases; bases outside gene matches: 19. CDR3 length: 19 amino acids. In nucleotides, the CDR3 is TGTGCCAGCAGTTCCACCCCGGGGGGAGTAGCAGGCGGGACCGGGGAGCTGTTTTTT. Amino acids: CASSSTPGGVAGGTGELFF.

This sequence joins TRBV5-1 and TRBJ1-3; D not certain. CDR3 length: 13 amino acids. Germline V gives CDR1 SGHRS, CDR2 YFSETQ. V was trimmed by 0 bases and J by 4 bases, leaving 5 bases between them. CDR3 residues: CASSLASGNTIYF. The CDR3, as DNA: TGCGCCAGCAGCTTGGCCTCGGGAAACACCATATATTTT.

The gene calls are TRBV6-2 or TRBV6-3 and TRBJ2-3; perhaps TRBD2 as D (7 bases). V shed 0 bases and J shed 4 bases, with 17 bases lying between them. This CDR3 is built from 17 residues. CDR1 is MNHEY and CDR2 is SVGEGT in the germline V gene. The CDR3 sequence: CASSYSTGGIMPDTQYF. CDR3 coding DNA: TGTGCCAGCAGTTACTCGACGGGGGGCATTATGCCAGATACGCAGTATTTT.

This sequence joins TRBV29-1 and TRBJ2-1, with 7 nucleotides matching TRBD2. With 3 bases clipped from V and 4 bases from J, the junction kept 3 bases outside the gene matches. This CDR3 is 13 amino acids long. CDR1 SQVTM and CDR2 ANQGSEA come from the germline V gene. The CDR3 is CSVDRGEYNEQFF. CDR3 DNA: TGCAGCGTTGATCGGGGGGAGTACAATGAGCAGTTCTTC.

The gene calls are TRBV7-2 and TRBJ2-2, with D possibly being TRBD1 (6 bases). In germline, CDR1 is SGHTA, CDR2 FQGNSA. The CDR3 length is 18 residues. The V gene lost 0 bases and the J gene lost 0 bases, with 14 bases spanning the gap. CDR3 loop: CASSLAATGQSNTGELFF. The CDR3 coding sequence is TGTGCCAGCAGCTTAGCGGCGACAGGCCAATCGAACACCGGGGAGCTGTTTTTT.